This TCR beta chain was observed in a study of cytomegalovirus exposure and HLA in healthy donors. Study overall: Of the donors genotyped, some 400 in all, about 81% fell in the Caucasian-associated ancestry cluster.

PCR involved 60 Vbeta and 13 Jbeta primers. In the authors' methods: It was a later analysis that counted 83 million or so unique TCR beta chains, of which about 10 million were shared. Using immunoSEQ multiplex PCR, the repertoire was profiled, and TCRdb retains in-frame clones only, with some absent. V and J calls and clone size follow that table, whereas D and trimming were derived from the DNA. The table has under 75,000 clones, about nine tenths seen once. Comment on this clone: The antigen is not known.

Study-wide findings and caveats: The authors reported that TCR beta sequences could predict HLA-A and HLA-B alleles. These predictions were accurate for most subjects in the first cohort.

The CDR3 consists of 16 residues. The V gene lost 3 bases and the J gene lost 1 base, with 15 bases spanning the gap. Germline V lookup: CDR1 LNHDA, CDR2 SQIVND (reference sequence). Material for sequencing was PBMCs. The receptor's source is a woman under 40 in good health and CMV-seronegative. The chain is built from TRBV19 and TRBJ1-2; the D is unclear. CDR3 residues: CASSMPSAGRNYGYTF. CDR3 in DNA: TGTGCCAGTAGTATGCCCTCGGCAGGCCGTAACTATGGCTACACCTTC.